Listed below are T cell receptor beta chains from one sample, sequenced in a study of identical twins. In TCRdb, the 5' RACE reads were re-called with MiXCR into one record per CDR3 protein. The repertoire holds 1,800,000 or so distinct CDR3 sequences, with 32% as singletons. Sequenced material: cord blood. Receptor source: a newborn girl in good health. CDR3s include the opening cysteine and the closing phenylalanine or tryptophan. D genes are given only for firm matches. The listing skips clone size in some rows; elsewhere it reads once, few, many or a size class.

CDR3nt: TGTGCCAGCAGCCGGGGACAGGGTGGGCCAGATACGCAGTATTTT
CDR3aa: CASSRGQGGPDTQYF
j_gene: TRBJ2-3
d_gene: TRBD1
abundance: .
v_gene: TRBV12-3/TRBV12-4

CDR3nt: TGCGCCAGCAGTCGTTTGGCGTTTCAGTCGCCACAAGAGACCCAGTACTTC
CDR3aa: CASSRLAFQSPQETQYF
j_gene: TRBJ2-5
d_gene: .
abundance: .
v_gene: TRBV5-1

CDR3nt: TGTGCCAGCAGTTTTGGGACTCTCCGGGACAATGAGCAGTTCTTC
CDR3aa: CASSFGTLRDNEQFF
j_gene: TRBJ2-1
d_gene: .
abundance: .
v_gene: TRBV27

CDR3nt: TGCAGTGCTAGAGCAGGGACAGGGGTTTACAATGAGCAGTTCTTC
CDR3aa: CSARAGTGVYNEQFF
j_gene: TRBJ2-1
d_gene: TRBD1
abundance: .
v_gene: TRBV20-1

CDR3nt: TGTGCCAGCAGTTTACGGGCAGGAGGCCGTGGGGGTGAAAAACTGTTTTTT
CDR3aa: CASSLRAGGRGGEKLFF
j_gene: TRBJ1-4
d_gene: .
abundance: .
v_gene: TRBV28

CDR3nt: TGTGCCACCCACCCGGGACAGCAAATATACTATGGCTACACCTTC
CDR3aa: CATHPGQQIYYGYTF
j_gene: TRBJ1-2
d_gene: TRBD1
abundance: few
v_gene: TRBV10-3

CDR3nt: TGTGCCAGCAGTTTAGTGGGGGGCTTACCTAATGAAAAACTGTTTTTT
CDR3aa: CASSLVGGLPNEKLFF
j_gene: TRBJ1-4
d_gene: .
abundance: few
v_gene: TRBV12-3/TRBV12-4

CDR3nt: TGCAGTGCTAGATCCCGGGAGTATAATCAGCCCCAGCATTTT
CDR3aa: CSARSREYNQPQHF
j_gene: TRBJ1-5
d_gene: .
abundance: few
v_gene: TRBV20-1

CDR3nt: TGTGCCAGCAGCTTCCAACTAGCGGGAGACAATGAGCAGTTCTTC
CDR3aa: CASSFQLAGDNEQFF
j_gene: TRBJ2-1
d_gene: TRBD2
abundance: .
v_gene: TRBV5-6

CDR3nt: TGCAGTGCTAGCCCCACAGGATACGAGCAGTACTTC
CDR3aa: CSASPTGYEQYF
j_gene: TRBJ2-7
d_gene: .
abundance: .
v_gene: TRBV20-1

CDR3nt: TGCAGTGCTAGAGATAGGAGACTAGCGAATGAGCAGTTCTTC
CDR3aa: CSARDRRLANEQFF
j_gene: TRBJ2-1
d_gene: TRBD2
abundance: .
v_gene: TRBV20-1

CDR3nt: TGTGCCAGTTCAGTGTGGGGTAGCGGCTACAATGAGCAGTACTTC
CDR3aa: CASSVWGSGYNEQYF
j_gene: TRBJ2-5
d_gene: .
abundance: .
v_gene: TRBV12-3/TRBV12-4

CDR3nt: TGTGCCAGCAGTTCGGGACTAGCTGGAAGGGGTGAGCAGTACTTC
CDR3aa: CASSSGLAGRGEQYF
j_gene: TRBJ2-7
d_gene: TRBD2
abundance: .
v_gene: TRBV27

CDR3nt: TGTGCCAGCAGTTACGACAGGGGGCGTCAGTACTTC
CDR3aa: CASSYDRGRQYF
j_gene: TRBJ2-5
d_gene: TRBD1
abundance: few
v_gene: TRBV6-6

CDR3nt: TGTGCCAGCAGCTTGGGACTAGCGGGGGGGTCCCAAGAGACCCAGTACTTC
CDR3aa: CASSLGLAGGSQETQYF
j_gene: TRBJ2-5
d_gene: TRBD2
abundance: .
v_gene: TRBV5-4

CDR3nt: TGTGCCAGCAGTTTAATCGCTAGCGGGGGTTACCAAGAGACCCAGTACTTC
CDR3aa: CASSLIASGGYQETQYF
j_gene: TRBJ2-5
d_gene: TRBD2
abundance: .
v_gene: TRBV27

CDR3nt: TGTGCCAGCCAGAAGTGGCTGACAGGGAATAAGAATGAGCAGTTCTTC
CDR3aa: CASQKWLTGNKNEQFF
j_gene: TRBJ2-1
d_gene: TRBD1
abundance: few
v_gene: TRBV2

CDR3nt: TGCAGTGCTAGCGGTTCCGTGCGGGCCTCCTACGAGCAGTACTTC
CDR3aa: CSASGSVRASYEQYF
j_gene: TRBJ2-7
d_gene: .
abundance: .
v_gene: TRBV20-1

CDR3nt: TGCAGTGCTAGACCTCGGACTAGCACAGAGACCCAGTACTTC
CDR3aa: CSARPRTSTETQYF
j_gene: TRBJ2-5
d_gene: TRBD2
abundance: .
v_gene: TRBV20-1

CDR3nt: TGTGCTAGCAGCTTAGCGGTGGGAGGAGGCTACGAGCAGTACTTC
CDR3aa: CASSLAVGGGYEQYF
j_gene: TRBJ2-7
d_gene: .
abundance: few
v_gene: TRBV7-7

CDR3nt: TGTGCCAGCAGCCCAGGGGGAGGTGGTGAGCAGTTCTTC
CDR3aa: CASSPGGGGEQFF
j_gene: TRBJ2-1
d_gene: .
abundance: .
v_gene: TRBV28

CDR3nt: TGCAGTGCTAGAGATTACAGGGGGCTTGAGCGGGGCCTTTGGTATGAGCAGTACTTC
CDR3aa: CSARDYRGLERGLWYEQYF
j_gene: TRBJ2-5
d_gene: TRBD1
abundance: few
v_gene: TRBV20-1

CDR3nt: TGTGCCAGCAGCAAAGTACCGAGCTCCTACAATGAGCAGTTCTTC
CDR3aa: CASSKVPSSYNEQFF
j_gene: TRBJ2-1
d_gene: .
abundance: .
v_gene: TRBV4-2

CDR3nt: TGCAGTGCTAGAGTAGGGAGCGTCACTACGGGCCAGCATTTT
CDR3aa: CSARVGSVTTGQHF
j_gene: TRBJ1-5
d_gene: .
abundance: .
v_gene: TRBV20-1

CDR3nt: TGCGCCAGCAGCCCCTCTTTGGGGGGCGGCTATGGCTACACCTTC
CDR3aa: CASSPSLGGGYGYTF
j_gene: TRBJ1-2
d_gene: .
abundance: few
v_gene: TRBV5-1

CDR3nt: TGCAGTGCCCGAGGGGTACTAGGGGGTGAGCAGTACTTC
CDR3aa: CSARGVLGGEQYF
j_gene: TRBJ2-5
d_gene: .
abundance: .
v_gene: TRBV20-1

CDR3nt: TGCGCCAGCAGTGGAACAGACCCAACGACCTATGGCTACACCTTC
CDR3aa: CASSGTDPTTYGYTF
j_gene: TRBJ1-2
d_gene: .
abundance: few
v_gene: TRBV10-2

CDR3nt: TGTGCCAGCTCGCCCGGGGGGGGTGAGCAGTTCTTC
CDR3aa: CASSPGGGEQFF
j_gene: TRBJ2-1
d_gene: TRBD2
abundance: .
v_gene: TRBV3-1

CDR3nt: TGTGCCATCAGTGGGACTAACCAAGAGACCCAGTACTTC
CDR3aa: CAISGTNQETQYF
j_gene: TRBJ2-5
d_gene: .
abundance: few
v_gene: TRBV10-3

CDR3nt: TGTGCCAGCAGCGTAGCTGGGCTATATGTCATGAACACTGAAGCTTTCTTT
CDR3aa: CASSVAGLYVMNTEAFF
j_gene: TRBJ1-1
d_gene: .
abundance: .
v_gene: TRBV9

CDR3nt: TGCAGTGCTAGAACTACAGGGGTGAACACCGGGGAGCTGTTTTTT
CDR3aa: CSARTTGVNTGELFF
j_gene: TRBJ2-2
d_gene: TRBD1
abundance: few
v_gene: TRBV20-1

CDR3nt: TGTGCCATCGGTGAGATAGGCGGCCGTGAGCAGTTCTTC
CDR3aa: CAIGEIGGREQFF
j_gene: TRBJ2-1
d_gene: .
abundance: .
v_gene: TRBV10-3

CDR3nt: TGCAGTGCTACCCCGGGACAGGGCTACGCTGAAGCTTTCTTT
CDR3aa: CSATPGQGYAEAFF
j_gene: TRBJ1-1
d_gene: TRBD1
abundance: .
v_gene: TRBV20-1

CDR3nt: TGTGCCAGCAGCCCGCTGGCTTCTTCTAGCACAGATATGCAGTATTTT
CDR3aa: CASSPLASSSTDMQYF
j_gene: TRBJ2-3
d_gene: .
abundance: .
v_gene: TRBV28

CDR3nt: TGTGCCAGCAGCTCCAATCATCCAGGGGTTGAAAAACTGTTTTTT
CDR3aa: CASSSNHPGVEKLFF
j_gene: TRBJ1-4
d_gene: .
abundance: .
v_gene: TRBV7-2

CDR3nt: TGTGCCAGCAGCGTCACTAGCGGGAGAAAGACCCAGTACTTC
CDR3aa: CASSVTSGRKTQYF
j_gene: TRBJ2-5
d_gene: TRBD2
abundance: few
v_gene: TRBV9

CDR3nt: TGTGCCAGCAGCTTATCTAGGGTTCCAGAGACCCAGTACTTC
CDR3aa: CASSLSRVPETQYF
j_gene: TRBJ2-5
d_gene: .
abundance: once
v_gene: TRBV7-9

CDR3nt: TGTGCCAGCAGCCCAGGGGGATTTATCACAGATACGCAGTATTTT
CDR3aa: CASSPGGFITDTQYF
j_gene: TRBJ2-3
d_gene: TRBD1
abundance: .
v_gene: TRBV5-5

CDR3nt: TGTGCCAGCAGCCCTTGGACTAGCGGGACTACAGATACGCAGTATTTT
CDR3aa: CASSPWTSGTTDTQYF
j_gene: TRBJ2-3
d_gene: TRBD2
abundance: few
v_gene: TRBV3-1

CDR3nt: TGCGCCAGCAGTGAGTCTAGGACAGTCCATGGCTACACCTTC
CDR3aa: CASSESRTVHGYTF
j_gene: TRBJ1-2
d_gene: .
abundance: .
v_gene: TRBV10-2

CDR3nt: TGCAGTGCCGCCCCGGCGCTCTATGGCTACACCTTC
CDR3aa: CSAAPALYGYTF
j_gene: TRBJ1-2
d_gene: .
abundance: .
v_gene: TRBV20-1

CDR3nt: TGCGCCAGCAGCTTGGACCTGACTAGCGGAATCACGAACACCGGGGAGCTGTTTTTT
CDR3aa: CASSLDLTSGITNTGELFF
j_gene: TRBJ2-2
d_gene: TRBD2
abundance: few
v_gene: TRBV5-1

CDR3nt: TGTGCCAGGAGCGTACTAGCGGGGGGTTCTAGCACAGATACGCAGTATTTT
CDR3aa: CARSVLAGGSSTDTQYF
j_gene: TRBJ2-3
d_gene: TRBD2
abundance: .
v_gene: TRBV9

CDR3nt: TGCGCCAGCGGCCCAGGGACAGACTCCTACAATGAGCAGTTCTTC
CDR3aa: CASGPGTDSYNEQFF
j_gene: TRBJ2-1
d_gene: TRBD1
abundance: few
v_gene: TRBV5-1

CDR3nt: TGTGCCAGCAGCTTAGTCTCAGGCTTCCAAGAGACCCTGTACTTC
CDR3aa: CASSLVSGFQETLYF
j_gene: TRBJ2-7
d_gene: .
abundance: .
v_gene: TRBV7-9

CDR3nt: TGCGCCAGCAGCCGGGGCGGGACAGGGGCCAATCAGCCCCAGCATTTT
CDR3aa: CASSRGGTGANQPQHF
j_gene: TRBJ1-5
d_gene: TRBD1
abundance: few
v_gene: TRBV4-1

CDR3nt: TGTGCCAGCAGTGAAAAGCCAGGGTATAACTATGGCTACACCTTC
CDR3aa: CASSEKPGYNYGYTF
j_gene: TRBJ1-2
d_gene: .
abundance: .
v_gene: TRBV2

CDR3nt: TGCAGTGCTTGGACTAGAGAATCCTACAATGAGCAGTACTTC
CDR3aa: CSAWTRESYNEQYF
j_gene: TRBJ2-7
d_gene: TRBD2
abundance: .
v_gene: TRBV20-1

CDR3nt: TGTGCCAGCAGTTATACCCGACAGGGGGGGAGCAATCAGCCCCAGCATTTT
CDR3aa: CASSYTRQGGSNQPQHF
j_gene: TRBJ1-5
d_gene: TRBD1
abundance: few
v_gene: TRBV6-5

CDR3nt: TGTGCCAGCAGCGTAGTGCTAGCGGGGGTCCCCTCCTGCAATGAGCAGTTCTTC
CDR3aa: CASSVVLAGVPSCNEQFF
j_gene: TRBJ2-1
d_gene: TRBD2
abundance: .
v_gene: TRBV9

CDR3nt: TGCGCCAGCAGCTTGAGGGTAGGCGAGCAGTACTTC
CDR3aa: CASSLRVGEQYF
j_gene: TRBJ2-7
d_gene: .
abundance: few
v_gene: TRBV5-1